These 17 T cell receptor beta chains were sequenced from one sample in a study of blood T cells in healthy people across ages. For the second PCR, which ran for about 7 to 11 cycles, a sample-barcoded 5' primer and a J-beta primer mix were used. TCRdb ran MiXCR on the 5' RACE reads and lists one entry per CDR3 protein. The sample contains under 1,000,000 distinct CDR3 sequences, 36% of which appear only once. Sample: blood. These receptors were obtained from a man aged 18 to 30 in good health.

This clonotype came up a few times. The chain links TRBV7-2 to TRBJ2-1; D unclear. Germline values: CDR1 SGHTA, CDR2 FQGNSA. The V end was cut by 2 bases, the J end by 1 base, with 6 bases between. This CDR3 contains 14 residues. The CDR3: CASSLKHSYNEQFF. Here the CDR3 DNA reads TGTGCCAGCAGCTTAAAGCATTCCTACAATGAGCAGTTCTTC.

The V call is TRBV3-1, the J call TRBJ1-1; 9 bases agree with TRBD1. Per germline, CDR1 LGHDT and CDR2 YNNKEL (reference sequence). This CDR3 comprises 14 residues. Trimming took 6 bases from V and 4 from J; bases not matched to a gene: 6. The CDR3 DNA sequence: TGTGCCAGCAGACAGGGGGCAGGGAGCACTGAAGCTTTCTTT. Translating it yields CASRQGAGSTEAFF.

This clonotype has only a few counts. The V gene is TRBV20-1, the J gene TRBJ1-6; 7 bases are shared with TRBD1. Germline values: CDR1 DFQATT, CDR2 SNEGSKA (reference sequence). The junction had 9 bases not matched to a gene; V was cut back by 4 bases and J by 0 bases. The CDR3 loop spans 17 amino acids. CDR3 bases: TGCAGTGCTACCCGACAGGGTTTCGGCTCCTATAATTCACCCCTCCACTTT. This translates into CSATRQGFGSYNSPLHF.

The chain combines TRBV10-3 with TRBJ2-2; TRBD1 matches at 9 bases. The germline V gene has CDR1 ENHRY and CDR2 SYGVKD. J gave up 3 bases and V 8 bases, and 4 bases lay outside the gene matches. The CDR3 loop spans 14 amino acids. CDR3 sequence reads: CAIGRDRDTGELFF. CDR3 in DNA: TGTGCCATCGGAAGGGACAGGGACACCGGGGAGCTGTTTTTT.

In this sample, this clonotype turned up a few times. This chain connects TRBV20-1 to TRBJ1-1, with D tentatively TRBD1 (5 bases). The CDR3 contains 14 residues. The V end was cut by 6 bases, the J end by 1 base, with 15 bases between. Germline values: CDR1 DFQATT, CDR2 SNEGSKA (reference sequence). This CDR3 is CSASRGTANTEAFF. The CDR3 DNA is TGCAGTGCCTCCCGCGGGACCGCGAACACTGAAGCTTTCTTT.

V and J are TRBV2 and TRBJ1-5; no definite D call. This CDR3 is built from 15 residues. CDR1 is SNHLY, CDR2 FYNNEI, per germline. V lost 6 bases to trimming and J lost 5 bases, with 17 bases between them. CDR3 loop: CASRKPGRLDQPQHF. The CDR3 DNA follows: TGTGCCAGCAGGAAACCAGGCAGGCTGGATCAGCCCCAGCATTTT.

The chain links TRBV30 to TRBJ2-2, with a possible D match to TRBD2 (5 bases). Germline CDR1 GTSNPN, CDR2 SVGIG (reference sequence). Trimming cost V 0 bases and J 5 bases, with 13 bases left between them. The CDR3 contains 15 residues. The CDR3 loop is CAWSVLGFLTGELFF. As DNA, the CDR3 is TGTGCCTGGAGTGTACTAGGTTTTCTAACCGGGGAGCTGTTTTTT.

In this sample, this clonotype turned up a few times. The chain carries TRBV20-1 and TRBJ2-3; D may be TRBD2 (5 bases). V lost 1 base to trimming and J lost 2 bases, with 13 bases between them. Germline CDR1 and CDR2: DFQATT and SNEGSKA (reference sequence). CDR3 length: 15 amino acids. The chain's CDR3 is CSARGVWEYTDTQYF. CDR3 in DNA: TGCAGTGCTAGAGGGGTTTGGGAGTACACAGATACGCAGTATTTT.

This clonotype has only a few counts. This chain connects TRBV18 to TRBJ2-2; D possibly matches TRBD1 or TRBD2 (5 bases each). This CDR3 spans 13 amino acids. V lost 4 bases to trimming and J lost 4 bases, with 7 bases between them. CDR1 KGHSH and CDR2 LQKENI come from the germline V gene. Here the CDR3 reads CASSLGTTGELFF. The CDR3 bases are TGTGCCAGCTCACTAGGGACCACCGGGGAGCTGTTTTTT.

V gene TRBV10-3 combines with J gene TRBJ2-1; a possible D gene is TRBD2 (5 bases). The CDR3 loop spans 14 amino acids. Looked up from germline, CDR1 is ENHRY and CDR2 is SYGVKD. CDR3 nucleotide sequence: TGTGTCACCCACAATCCAGGACTCTACAATGAGCAGTTCTTC. It encodes CVTHNPGLYNEQFF.

This clonotype has ten or more counts. CDR3 protein: CSVEVGGRITGETQYF. CDR3 coding DNA: TGCAGCGTTGAAGTAGGGGGCCGGATCACCGGGGAGACCCAGTACTTC. The V gene is TRBV29-1, the J gene TRBJ2-5; TRBD1 agrees at 7 bases. Germline CDR1 SQVTM, CDR2 ANQGSEA. The CDR3 spans 16 residues. V trimming: 1 base; J trimming: 5 bases; junction bases outside the gene matches: 13.

There are a few counts of this clonotype. The V gene is TRBV5-1, the J gene TRBJ1-5; D is possibly TRBD1 (5 bases). The CDR3 sequence is 15 residues long. Between the trimmed V and J ends, which lost 4 bases and 3 bases, there was a span of 14 bases. Per the germline V gene, CDR1 is SGHRS and CDR2 is YFSETQ. This CDR3 is CASSPTGTINQPQHF. In nucleotides, the CDR3 is TGCGCCAGCAGCCCCACCGGGACGATCAATCAGCCCCAGCATTTT.

This clonotype came up a few times. This sequence joins TRBV7-2 and TRBJ2-2; 7 nucleotides align to TRBD1. This CDR3 spans 16 amino acids. With 1 base clipped from V and 3 bases from J, the junction kept 5 bases outside the gene matches. Germline V gene sequence: CDR1 SGHTA, CDR2 FQGNSA. The CDR3 protein is CASSLGGQAYTGELFF. The DNA of the CDR3 is TGTGCCAGCAGCTTAGGAGGACAGGCCTACACCGGGGAGCTGTTTTTT.

This sequence joins TRBV6-6 and TRBJ1-2; D gene uncertain. The CDR3 length is 11 residues. CDR1 is MNHNY, CDR2 SVGAGI, per germline (reference sequence). V was pared by 6 bases and J by 8 bases, with 10 bases between. CDR3 amino acids: CASRPGEGYTF. The CDR3 DNA sequence: TGTGCCAGCAGGCCAGGCGAGGGCTACACCTTC.

The DNA of the CDR3 is TGTGCCAGCAGCTTAGGTACAGGGCGCTCAGAGACCCAGTACTTC. Protein sequence: CASSLGTGRSETQYF. The chain links TRBV11-2 to TRBJ2-5, with D maybe TRBD1 (6 bases). The germline CDR1 and CDR2 sequences are SGHAT and FQNNGV. V shed 1 base and J shed 4 bases, with 13 bases lying between them. The CDR3 has 15 residues.

The chain uses TRBV20-1 and TRBJ2-1, with TRBD2 matching 9 bases. Matching the DNA end better, TRBJ2-7 makes the J call doubtful. This CDR3 is 16 amino acids long. Germline V gene sequence: CDR1 DFQATT, CDR2 SNEGSKA (reference sequence). The DNA for the CDR3 is TGCAGTGCTAGACCCATAGCGGGAGACTCCTACAATGGGCAGTACTTC. Translated: CSARPIAGDSYNGQYF.

A remark on this clonotype: Given a much more abundant clone one base away, this may be a read error. The chain uses TRBV12-3 or TRBV12-4 and TRBJ1-6; D gene ambiguous. The CDR3 covers 13 residues. CDR3 sequence reads: CASTFDGSSPPHF. The CDR3 DNA reads TGTGCCAGCACCTTCGATGGGTCCTCACCCCCCCACTTT.